The T cell receptor (beta chain) under discussion was sequenced for a study of blood T cells in healthy people across ages. Whole-study context: Researchers report that template switching captured about one barcoded beta molecule per two T cells. Study outcomes and limitations: The lack of PBMC sorting stopped any conclusive naive versus antigen-experienced comparison.

This CDR3 spans 15 amino acids. CDR1 is LNHNV and CDR2 is YYDKDF in the germline V gene (reference sequence). V shed 5 bases and J shed 1 base, with 14 bases lying between them. A note on this clonotype: Its antigen is undetermined.

Primed by a sample-barcoded 5' primer and a J-beta primer mix, a second PCR proceeded for about 7 to 12 cycles. A template-switch adaptor that had 12 random nucleotides put a tag on each cDNA molecule. TCRdb analysed the 5' RACE reads with MiXCR anew, one entry per CDR3 protein. The data hold some 930,000 distinct CDR3 sequences, with roughly 28% observed a single time. These data also formed part of another study, on T cells of mothers and their children. Per that study: The second PCR's M1S primer added sample barcodes and 2-4 random nucleotides.

The chain uses TRBV15 and TRBJ1-1; weak D call: TRBD1 (5 bases). Sequencing was performed on blood. The clonotype was recovered from a woman between 35 and 50 years old in good health. The CDR3 region is CATSAPGRKNTEAFF. CDR3 sequence (DNA): TGTGCCACCAGCGCTCCGGGACGGAAGAACACTGAAGCTTTCTTT.